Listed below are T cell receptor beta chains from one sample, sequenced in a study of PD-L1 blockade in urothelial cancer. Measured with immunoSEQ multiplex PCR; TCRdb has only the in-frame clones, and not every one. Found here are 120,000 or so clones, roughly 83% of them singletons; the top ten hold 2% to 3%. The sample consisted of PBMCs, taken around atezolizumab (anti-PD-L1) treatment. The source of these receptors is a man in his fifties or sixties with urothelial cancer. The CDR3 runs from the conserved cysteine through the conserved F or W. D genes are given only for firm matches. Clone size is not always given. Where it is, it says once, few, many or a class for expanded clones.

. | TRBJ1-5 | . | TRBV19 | TGTGCCAGTAGTATCCCCCAGGGTTATCCTAGCAATCAGCCCCAGCATTTT | CASSIPQGYPSNQPQHF
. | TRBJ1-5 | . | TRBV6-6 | TGTGCCAGCAGGGGACTAAATAGCAATCAGCCCCAGCATTTT | CASRGLNSNQPQHF
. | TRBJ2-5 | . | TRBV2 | TGTGCCAGCAGTGCTCATAGTACCCAGTACTTC | CASSAHSTQYF
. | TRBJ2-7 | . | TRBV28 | TGTGCCAGCAGTGTAGCGGACGGCTACGAGCAGTACTTC | CASSVADGYEQYF
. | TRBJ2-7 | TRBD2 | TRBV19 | TGTGCCAGTAGTAACCCCCATCTAGCGGAGAACTCCTACGAGCAGTACTTC | CASSNPHLAENSYEQYF
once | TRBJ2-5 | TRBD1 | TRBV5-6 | TGTGCCAGCAGCTTGGTTAGACAGGGAGAGCGAGAGACCCAGTACTTC | CASSLVRQGERETQYF
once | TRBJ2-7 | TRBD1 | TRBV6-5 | TGTGCCAGCAGTAAAACCGGGACAGTAACCTACGAGCAGTACTTC | CASSKTGTVTYEQYF
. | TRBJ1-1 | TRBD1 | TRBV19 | TGTGCCAGTAGTACAGGGGGCTTCACTGAAGCTTTCTTT | CASSTGGFTEAFF
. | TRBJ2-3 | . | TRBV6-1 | TGTGCCAGCAGTGAATGGGCGGACACGGATACGCAGTATTTT | CASSEWADTDTQYF
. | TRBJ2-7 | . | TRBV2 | TGTGCCAGCAGACAAAGCTCCTACGAGCAGTACTTC | CASRQSSYEQYF
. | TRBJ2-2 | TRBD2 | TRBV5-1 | TGCGCCAGCAGGCCAAGGACTAGCCACGCGAACACCGGGGAGCTGTTTTTT | CASRPRTSHANTGELFF
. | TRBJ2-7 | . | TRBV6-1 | TGTGCCAGCAGTGTCCGGACTCTTCTCTACGAGCAGTACTTC | CASSVRTLLYEQYF
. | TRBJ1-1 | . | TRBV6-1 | TGTGCCAGCAGTGAAGTTTCCACAGGTAGGGGTGAAGCTTTCTTT | CASSEVSTGRGEAFF
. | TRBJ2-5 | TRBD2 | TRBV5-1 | TGCGCCAGCAGCTTGGCGCTAGGACTAGCGGAGACCCAGTACTTC | CASSLALGLAETQYF
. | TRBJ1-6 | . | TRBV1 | TGCACCAGCAGCCAAGCTTTTTCGGGTGAGAATTCACCCCTCCACTTT | CTSSQAFSGENSPLHF
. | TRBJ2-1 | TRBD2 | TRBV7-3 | TGTGCCAGCAGCTTATATCGTCTAGCGGAGTACAATGAGCAGTTCTTC | CASSLYRLAEYNEQFF
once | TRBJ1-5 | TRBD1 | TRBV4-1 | TGCGCCAGCAGCCAAGAATCACAGGGGGCATATAGCAATCAGCCCCAGCATTTT | CASSQESQGAYSNQPQHF
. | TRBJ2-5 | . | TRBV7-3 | TGTGCCAGCAGCCCTGGGCTTCAAGAGACCCAGTACTTC | CASSPGLQETQYF
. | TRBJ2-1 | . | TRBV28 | TGTGCCAGCAGTGTGAAAGTTTGGGGACAAGACAATGAGCAGTTCTTC | CASSVKVWGQDNEQFF
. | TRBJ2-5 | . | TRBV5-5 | TGTGCCAGCAGCTTGGAGCCCAGGGAGACCCAGTACTTC | CASSLEPRETQYF
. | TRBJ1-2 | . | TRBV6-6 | TGTGCCAGCCTAAGAGAGACAGAATATACTAACTATGGCTACACCTTC | CASLRETEYTNYGYTF
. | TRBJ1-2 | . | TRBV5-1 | TGCGCCAGCAGCCTGGGGGCCCAGAAGACGGGCTACACCTTC | CASSLGAQKTGYTF
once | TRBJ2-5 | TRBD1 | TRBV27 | TGTGCCAGCGGCGGACAGGGGGAGACCCAGTACTTC | CASGGQGETQYF
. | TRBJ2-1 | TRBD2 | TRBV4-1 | TGCGCCAGCAGCCAAGGGCTCACTAGCGGTAGCTCCTACAATGAGCAGTTCTTC | CASSQGLTSGSSYNEQFF
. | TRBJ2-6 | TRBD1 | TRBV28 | TGTGCCTCACAGGGGCAAGTTCCCGGGGCCAACGTCCTGACTTTC | CASQGQVPGANVLTF
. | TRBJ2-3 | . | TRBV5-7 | TGTGCCAGCAGCTTATCTCCCCAGCAGGAGCGGCTGTTCACAGATACGCAGTATTTT | CASSLSPQQERLFTDTQYF
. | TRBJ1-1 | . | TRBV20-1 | TGCAGTGCCCTGCAGAGGGTAGCTTTCTTT | CSALQRVAFF
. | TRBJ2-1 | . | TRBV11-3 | TGTGCCAGCAGCTTAGCGGACAATGAGCAGTTCTTC | CASSLADNEQFF
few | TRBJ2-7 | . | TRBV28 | TGTGCCAGCAGTTTCCCCCCCTTGGGAGTTTACGAGCAGTACTTC | CASSFPPLGVYEQYF
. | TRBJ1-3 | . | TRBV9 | TGTGCCAGCAGCGCACAAAGCTCTGGAAACACCATATATTTT | CASSAQSSGNTIYF
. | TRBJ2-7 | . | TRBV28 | TGTGCCAGCAGTTTGTCTGACAGGTCCCACGAGCAGTACTTC | CASSLSDRSHEQYF
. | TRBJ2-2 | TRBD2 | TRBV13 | TGTGCCAGCAGCCCCGGGACTAGTCCGTCCGGGGAGCTGTTTTTT | CASSPGTSPSGELFF
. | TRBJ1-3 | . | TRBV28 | TGTGCCAGCAGACCTATCTCTGGAAACACCATATATTTT | CASRPISGNTIYF
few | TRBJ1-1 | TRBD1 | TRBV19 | TGTGCCAGCAGAAAAGGACAGGGTCGGTACACTGAAGCTTTCTTT | CASRKGQGRYTEAFF